Listed below are T cell receptor beta chains from one sample, sequenced in a study of OX40 agonist ivuxolimab in advanced cancers. Profiled with immunoSEQ multiplex PCR; TCRdb holds only in-frame clones, not every one. The table records 15,000 to 20,000 clones, approximately 85% of them present only once. The sequencing here drew on CD4+ or CD8+ T cells sorted from blood, taken in a trial of the OX40 agonist ivuxolimab. The receptors here all came from an adult with an advanced solid tumor such as melanoma, head and neck, liver or kidney cancer. Each CDR3 is given with its conserved first and last residue. The order of the fields is J gene, clone size, V gene, D gene, CDR3 protein, CDR3 DNA. A D gene is named only where the DNA matches it firmly. Size values are once, few and many counts, or a class for expanded clones, and some rows have none.

j_gene: TRBJ2-1
abundance: -
v_gene: TRBV27
d_gene: TRBD2
CDR3aa: CASSTPLSGEFF
CDR3nt: TGTGCCAGCAGTACCCCTCTTAGCGGGGAGTTCTTC

j_gene: TRBJ2-2
abundance: -
v_gene: TRBV28
d_gene: -
CDR3aa: CASSFETGELFF
CDR3nt: TGTGCCAGCAGTTTCGAGACCGGGGAGCTGTTTTTT

j_gene: TRBJ2-7
abundance: -
v_gene: TRBV27
d_gene: TRBD2
CDR3aa: CASSSRLAGEIGQYF
CDR3nt: TGTGCCAGCAGTTCCCGACTAGCGGGAGAAATCGGGCAGTACTTC

j_gene: TRBJ2-3
abundance: once
v_gene: TRBV5-6
d_gene: -
CDR3aa: CASSFTDTQYF
CDR3nt: TGTGCCAGCAGCTTCACAGATACGCAGTATTTT

j_gene: TRBJ2-5
abundance: -
v_gene: TRBV23-1
d_gene: -
CDR3aa: CASSQSAPRGKRDETQYF
CDR3nt: TGCGCCAGCAGTCAATCTGCCCCCAGGGGGAAGCGGGATGAGACCCAGTACTTC

j_gene: TRBJ1-5
abundance: -
v_gene: TRBV29-1
d_gene: TRBD1
CDR3aa: CSAWRRMRQGYSNQPQHF
CDR3nt: TGCAGCGCTTGGCGTAGGATGAGACAGGGCTATAGCAATCAGCCCCAGCATTTT

j_gene: TRBJ2-1
abundance: -
v_gene: TRBV28
d_gene: -
CDR3aa: CASSPSGTSRNEQFF
CDR3nt: TGTGCCAGCAGCCCCTCCGGGACCAGCAGAAATGAGCAGTTCTTC

j_gene: TRBJ1-1
abundance: -
v_gene: TRBV19
d_gene: -
CDR3aa: CASSPLGGVTEAFF
CDR3nt: TGTGCCAGTAGTCCCCTGGGGGGGGTAACTGAAGCTTTCTTT

j_gene: TRBJ2-2
abundance: -
v_gene: TRBV30
d_gene: -
CDR3aa: CAWSVLAIGELFF
CDR3nt: TGTGCCTGGAGTGTACTTGCAATCGGGGAGCTGTTTTTT

j_gene: TRBJ2-7
abundance: -
v_gene: TRBV9
d_gene: TRBD2
CDR3aa: CASSTTSGFPYEQYF
CDR3nt: TGTGCCAGCAGCACTACTAGCGGGTTTCCCTACGAGCAGTACTTC

j_gene: TRBJ2-3
abundance: -
v_gene: TRBV7-9
d_gene: -
CDR3aa: CASSLTSSSTDTQYF
CDR3nt: TGTGCCAGCAGCTTGACTAGTTCCTCCACAGATACGCAGTATTTT

j_gene: TRBJ1-5
abundance: -
v_gene: TRBV15
d_gene: -
CDR3aa: CATRKQLNQPQHF
CDR3nt: TGTGCCACCAGAAAACAGCTCAATCAGCCCCAGCATTTT

j_gene: TRBJ2-1
abundance: few
v_gene: TRBV27
d_gene: -
CDR3aa: CASRPTRDSYNEQFF
CDR3nt: TGTGCCAGCAGGCCAACCCGGGACTCCTACAATGAGCAGTTCTTC

j_gene: TRBJ2-1
abundance: -
v_gene: TRBV4-2
d_gene: TRBD2
CDR3aa: CASSQGREVYNEQFF
CDR3nt: TGTGCCAGCAGCCAAGGACGGGAGGTCTACAATGAGCAGTTCTTC

j_gene: TRBJ2-5
abundance: -
v_gene: TRBV28
d_gene: -
CDR3aa: CASSLKETQYF
CDR3nt: TGTGCCAGCAGTTTGAAAGAGACCCAGTACTTC

j_gene: TRBJ2-7
abundance: -
v_gene: TRBV19
d_gene: -
CDR3aa: CASSPGPYPYEQYF
CDR3nt: TGTGCCAGTAGTCCCGGACCGTACCCCTACGAGCAGTACTTC

j_gene: TRBJ2-1
abundance: -
v_gene: TRBV27
d_gene: TRBD2
CDR3aa: CASSPELAGGYNEQFF
CDR3nt: TGTGCCAGCAGTCCAGAACTAGCGGGAGGGTACAATGAGCAGTTCTTC

j_gene: TRBJ2-5
abundance: -
v_gene: TRBV11-3
d_gene: TRBD2
CDR3aa: CASRRGVQETQYF
CDR3nt: TGTGCCAGCAGGCGGGGGGTTCAAGAGACCCAGTACTTC

j_gene: TRBJ1-5
abundance: -
v_gene: TRBV4-1
d_gene: TRBD1
CDR3aa: CASSQGQLNQPQHF
CDR3nt: TGCGCCAGCAGCCAGGGACAGCTAAATCAGCCCCAGCATTTT

j_gene: TRBJ2-1
abundance: -
v_gene: TRBV11-3
d_gene: TRBD2
CDR3aa: CASSSRLAGGYNEQFF
CDR3nt: TGTGCCAGCAGCTCCCGACTAGCGGGTGGGTACAATGAGCAGTTCTTC

j_gene: TRBJ1-2
abundance: -
v_gene: TRBV27
d_gene: -
CDR3aa: CASSLHVGEGVYGYTF
CDR3nt: TGTGCCAGCAGTTTGCACGTTGGGGAGGGTGTTTATGGCTACACCTTC

j_gene: TRBJ2-1
abundance: few
v_gene: TRBV7-9
d_gene: TRBD2
CDR3aa: CASSLGTSGRFEQFF
CDR3nt: TGTGCCAGCAGCTTAGGGACTAGCGGGAGGTTTGAGCAGTTCTTC

j_gene: TRBJ1-5
abundance: -
v_gene: TRBV27
d_gene: TRBD1
CDR3aa: CASSLKGQGGNQPQHF
CDR3nt: TGTGCCAGCAGTTTAAAGGGACAGGGGGGTAATCAGCCCCAGCATTTT

j_gene: TRBJ2-5
abundance: -
v_gene: TRBV11-2
d_gene: -
CDR3aa: CASSFPGSDQETQYF
CDR3nt: TGTGCCAGCAGCTTTCCAGGGTCCGATCAAGAGACCCAGTACTTC

j_gene: TRBJ1-2
abundance: -
v_gene: TRBV6-1
d_gene: -
CDR3aa: CASSELGWSVGGYTF
CDR3nt: TGTGCCAGCAGTGAATTAGGTTGGTCGGTGGGAGGCTACACCTTC

j_gene: TRBJ2-7
abundance: -
v_gene: TRBV6-6
d_gene: TRBD1
CDR3aa: CASSYSDRAHEQYF
CDR3nt: TGTGCCAGCAGTTACTCTGACAGGGCCCACGAGCAGTACTTC

j_gene: TRBJ1-1
abundance: -
v_gene: TRBV19
d_gene: -
CDR3aa: CASSIGPVEAFF
CDR3nt: TGTGCCAGTAGTATAGGGCCCGTGGAGGCTTTCTTT

j_gene: TRBJ1-1
abundance: -
v_gene: TRBV28
d_gene: -
CDR3aa: CASIESTEAFF
CDR3nt: TGTGCCAGCATAGAATCCACTGAAGCTTTCTTT

j_gene: TRBJ2-3
abundance: -
v_gene: TRBV6-1
d_gene: -
CDR3aa: CASSEVINTQYF
CDR3nt: TGTGCCAGCAGTGAAGTGATTAATACGCAGTATTTT

j_gene: TRBJ2-7
abundance: -
v_gene: TRBV27
d_gene: TRBD2
CDR3aa: CASRPGLAGGEQYF
CDR3nt: TGTGCCAGCAGGCCGGGACTAGCGGGAGGCGAGCAGTACTTC

j_gene: TRBJ2-7
abundance: few
v_gene: TRBV28
d_gene: -
CDR3aa: CASSSPRVPEQYF
CDR3nt: TGTGCCAGCAGTTCCCCCAGGGTACCCGAGCAGTACTTC

j_gene: TRBJ2-5
abundance: -
v_gene: TRBV5-6
d_gene: TRBD2
CDR3aa: CASTFMSSGTKETQYF
CDR3nt: TGTGCCAGCACCTTCATGTCTAGCGGGACGAAAGAGACCCAGTACTTC

j_gene: TRBJ1-5
abundance: -
v_gene: TRBV4-2
d_gene: TRBD1
CDR3aa: CASSQVGSGTGGNQPQHF
CDR3nt: TGTGCCAGCAGCCAAGTGGGGTCCGGGACAGGGGGAAATCAGCCCCAGCATTTT

j_gene: TRBJ2-6
abundance: -
v_gene: TRBV5-6
d_gene: -
CDR3aa: CASSFGGANVLTF
CDR3nt: TGTGCCAGCAGCTTCGGTGGGGCCAACGTCCTGACTTTC

j_gene: TRBJ2-7
abundance: medium-sized
v_gene: TRBV7-8
d_gene: -
CDR3aa: CASSLSPGSYEQYF
CDR3nt: TGTGCCAGCAGCTTATCACCGGGTTCTTACGAGCAGTACTTC

j_gene: TRBJ1-5
abundance: once
v_gene: TRBV7-8
d_gene: -
CDR3aa: CASSSGVNQPQHF
CDR3nt: TGTGCCAGCAGCTCAGGGGTGAATCAGCCCCAGCATTTT

j_gene: TRBJ2-7
abundance: few
v_gene: TRBV6-5
d_gene: TRBD2
CDR3aa: CASRRGVVEQYF
CDR3nt: TGTGCCAGCAGACGGGGGGTGGTTGAGCAGTACTTC